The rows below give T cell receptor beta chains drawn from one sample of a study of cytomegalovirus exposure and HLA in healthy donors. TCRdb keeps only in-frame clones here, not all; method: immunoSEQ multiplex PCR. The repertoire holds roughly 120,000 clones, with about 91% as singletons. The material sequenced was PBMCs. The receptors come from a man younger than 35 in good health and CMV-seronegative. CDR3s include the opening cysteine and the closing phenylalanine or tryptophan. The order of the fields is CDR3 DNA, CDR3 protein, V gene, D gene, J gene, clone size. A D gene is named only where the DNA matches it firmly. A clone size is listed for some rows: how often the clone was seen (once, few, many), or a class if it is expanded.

cdr3_nt: TGTGCCAGCAGTTGGAAAGCGGGGGGGAGCACAGATACGCAGTATTTT
cdr3_aa: CASSWKAGGSTDTQYF
v_call: TRBV6-5
d_call: TRBD2
j_call: TRBJ2-3
clone_size: once

cdr3_nt: TGTGCCAGCAGCTTAGCGCAAGTAAACCAGGGGGATGAGCAGTTCTTC
cdr3_aa: CASSLAQVNQGDEQFF
v_call: TRBV7-9
d_call: TRBD1
j_call: TRBJ2-1
clone_size: -

cdr3_nt: TGTGCCAGCAGGGGACAGCACACCGGGGAGCTGTTTTTT
cdr3_aa: CASRGQHTGELFF
v_call: TRBV6-4
d_call: TRBD1
j_call: TRBJ2-2
clone_size: few

cdr3_nt: TGTGCCAGCTCACCGACAGGCTATTGGGGCTACACCTTC
cdr3_aa: CASSPTGYWGYTF
v_call: TRBV18
d_call: -
j_call: TRBJ1-2
clone_size: -

cdr3_nt: TGTGCCAGCAGCTTGGTTTCTAGCGGGAGGACGTACGAGCAGTACTTC
cdr3_aa: CASSLVSSGRTYEQYF
v_call: TRBV5-6
d_call: TRBD2
j_call: TRBJ2-7
clone_size: -

cdr3_nt: TGTGCCAGCAGCTTCCCCCGGGCGGGGGGAAACACCGGGGAGCTGTTTTTT
cdr3_aa: CASSFPRAGGNTGELFF
v_call: TRBV7-9
d_call: TRBD2
j_call: TRBJ2-2
clone_size: -

cdr3_nt: TGTGCCAGCAGTCGCGAGGGAGTTGGTACAGATACGCAGTATTTT
cdr3_aa: CASSREGVGTDTQYF
v_call: TRBV6-4
d_call: -
j_call: TRBJ2-3
clone_size: -

cdr3_nt: TGTGCCAGCAGCGTAGCCGGGACAGGGGTATTCAATGAGCAGTACTTC
cdr3_aa: CASSVAGTGVFNEQYF
v_call: TRBV9
d_call: TRBD1
j_call: TRBJ2-7
clone_size: -

cdr3_nt: TGTGCCAGCTCACCCCAGGGGACAGTGGTTGGAGAGACCCAGTACTTC
cdr3_aa: CASSPQGTVVGETQYF
v_call: TRBV18
d_call: TRBD1
j_call: TRBJ2-5
clone_size: -

cdr3_nt: TGCAGCGTTGAAGAAGGGACTCTTGGGAGAAGGGGTGAGCAGTTCTTC
cdr3_aa: CSVEEGTLGRRGEQFF
v_call: TRBV29-1
d_call: -
j_call: TRBJ2-1
clone_size: -

cdr3_nt: TGTGCCAGCAGCGCGGGTAGCGGGACCGAGCAGTACTTC
cdr3_aa: CASSAGSGTEQYF
v_call: TRBV9
d_call: TRBD2
j_call: TRBJ2-7
clone_size: -

cdr3_nt: TGTGCCAGCCTACGCCTGAGACTTCACTCCGTCGAAGCTTTCTTT
cdr3_aa: CASLRLRLHSVEAFF
v_call: TRBV6-8
d_call: -
j_call: TRBJ1-1
clone_size: -

cdr3_nt: TGTGCCAGCAGCGTACAGGGGTCTGGCTCCTACAATGAGCAGTTCTTC
cdr3_aa: CASSVQGSGSYNEQFF
v_call: TRBV9
d_call: -
j_call: TRBJ2-1
clone_size: -

cdr3_nt: TGCGCCAGCAGCCAAGATTGGACAGGGGGAGGCAATCAGCCCCAGCATTTT
cdr3_aa: CASSQDWTGGGNQPQHF
v_call: TRBV4-3
d_call: TRBD1
j_call: TRBJ1-5
clone_size: -

cdr3_nt: TGTGCCAGCAGTTTTGCAGGGTCCTACGAGCAGTACTTC
cdr3_aa: CASSFAGSYEQYF
v_call: TRBV6-1
d_call: -
j_call: TRBJ2-7
clone_size: -

cdr3_nt: TGTGCCAGCAGCATTGTGGTGCGGGACAGGGTTGAAAAACTGTTTTTT
cdr3_aa: CASSIVVRDRVEKLFF
v_call: TRBV4-2
d_call: TRBD1
j_call: TRBJ1-4
clone_size: once

cdr3_nt: TGTGCCAGCGAGCCGTCCGGGACAGTCGTTTTGTATTTT
cdr3_aa: CASEPSGTVVLYF
v_call: TRBV28
d_call: TRBD1
j_call: TRBJ2-3
clone_size: once

cdr3_nt: TGTGCCAGCAGTCAATCAGGCAACTATGGCTACACCTTC
cdr3_aa: CASSQSGNYGYTF
v_call: TRBV28
d_call: -
j_call: TRBJ1-2
clone_size: -

cdr3_nt: TGTGCCAGCAGCTTAGAGGCAGGGAACTATGGCTACACCTTC
cdr3_aa: CASSLEAGNYGYTF
v_call: TRBV7-8
d_call: -
j_call: TRBJ1-2
clone_size: -

cdr3_nt: TGTGCCAGCAGTGACTCGTTGGGGGCGCAATACGAGCAGTACTTC
cdr3_aa: CASSDSLGAQYEQYF
v_call: TRBV25-1
d_call: -
j_call: TRBJ2-7
clone_size: -

cdr3_nt: TGTGCCAGCACCCTAGGGCGGGGGAGCACAGATACGCAGTATTTT
cdr3_aa: CASTLGRGSTDTQYF
v_call: TRBV27
d_call: TRBD2
j_call: TRBJ2-3
clone_size: -

cdr3_nt: TGTGCCAGCGGTGTTAGGACACCGATAGTTCCCGAGCAGTTCTTC
cdr3_aa: CASGVRTPIVPEQFF
v_call: TRBV6-1
d_call: -
j_call: TRBJ2-1
clone_size: -

cdr3_nt: TGCAGCGTGCGGGGACAGGGAATAGACCAGCCCCAGCATTTT
cdr3_aa: CSVRGQGIDQPQHF
v_call: TRBV29-1
d_call: TRBD1
j_call: TRBJ1-5
clone_size: -

cdr3_nt: TGCGCCAGCAGCCACCGACAGGAGTCCGAGCAGTACTTC
cdr3_aa: CASSHRQESEQYF
v_call: TRBV5-1
d_call: -
j_call: TRBJ2-7
clone_size: -

cdr3_nt: TGTGCCAGCAGCCTAAAAGCCCCCGCGAGCAATCAGCCCCAGCATTTT
cdr3_aa: CASSLKAPASNQPQHF
v_call: TRBV7-6
d_call: -
j_call: TRBJ1-5
clone_size: once

cdr3_nt: TGTGCCAGCAGCACCCATCCCGGGACAGGGGTAAATCAGCCCCAGCATTTT
cdr3_aa: CASSTHPGTGVNQPQHF
v_call: TRBV7-8
d_call: TRBD1
j_call: TRBJ1-5
clone_size: -

cdr3_nt: TGTGCCAGCAGCTTAGGATTTGGGTTCAGGGAAAGTTTTATAAGCTATGGCTACACCTTC
cdr3_aa: CASSLGFGFRESFISYGYTF
v_call: TRBV7-8
d_call: -
j_call: TRBJ1-2
clone_size: once

cdr3_nt: TGTGCCAGCAGCTTGGAAATAGGGGTAAACACCGGGGAGCTGTTTTTT
cdr3_aa: CASSLEIGVNTGELFF
v_call: TRBV5-6
d_call: -
j_call: TRBJ2-2
clone_size: once

cdr3_nt: TGTGCCAGCAGTGCGGGACTAGCGGGAGTATCGGGGAACGAGCAGTACTTC
cdr3_aa: CASSAGLAGVSGNEQYF
v_call: TRBV6-1
d_call: TRBD2
j_call: TRBJ2-7
clone_size: -

cdr3_nt: TGTGCCAGCCGAAAGCAGGGTTTGAGCACCGGGGAGCTGTTTTTT
cdr3_aa: CASRKQGLSTGELFF
v_call: TRBV7-2
d_call: -
j_call: TRBJ2-2
clone_size: -

cdr3_nt: TGTGCCAGCTCACCATTGGGACAGGGGGGATATGGCTACACCTTC
cdr3_aa: CASSPLGQGGYGYTF
v_call: TRBV18
d_call: TRBD1
j_call: TRBJ1-2
clone_size: few

cdr3_nt: TGTGCCAGAATCGGCACAGGGATTTCGACTGAAGCTTTCTTT
cdr3_aa: CARIGTGISTEAFF
v_call: TRBV30
d_call: -
j_call: TRBJ1-1
clone_size: once

cdr3_nt: TGTGCCAGCGGGTCAGGGGAAATGTTGACCGGGGAGCTGTTTTTT
cdr3_aa: CASGSGEMLTGELFF
v_call: TRBV2
d_call: -
j_call: TRBJ2-2
clone_size: -

cdr3_nt: TGTGCCAGCAGTTTACTGGGACAGGGTCTCTACGAGCAGTACTTC
cdr3_aa: CASSLLGQGLYEQYF
v_call: TRBV28
d_call: TRBD1
j_call: TRBJ2-7
clone_size: -

cdr3_nt: TGTGCCAGCAGTGGATGGTTGAGGGATGAAAAACTGTTTTTT
cdr3_aa: CASSGWLRDEKLFF
v_call: TRBV2
d_call: -
j_call: TRBJ1-4
clone_size: -

cdr3_nt: TGTGCCAGCAGCTTATCTGGGGCTGGTAGCAATCAGCCCCAGCATTTT
cdr3_aa: CASSLSGAGSNQPQHF
v_call: TRBV7-6
d_call: -
j_call: TRBJ1-5
clone_size: -

cdr3_nt: TGTGCCAGTAGTCCGGAACGTCGACTAGCGGGGATCTACAATGAGCAGTTCTTC
cdr3_aa: CASSPERRLAGIYNEQFF
v_call: TRBV19
d_call: TRBD2
j_call: TRBJ2-1
clone_size: -

cdr3_nt: TGTGCCAGTAGTAATCCGGGACAGCACAATGAGCAGTTCTTC
cdr3_aa: CASSNPGQHNEQFF
v_call: TRBV19
d_call: TRBD1
j_call: TRBJ2-1
clone_size: -

cdr3_nt: TGCGCCAGCAGAGATATATGGGGGGGAGGCACTGAAGCTTTCTTT
cdr3_aa: CASRDIWGGGTEAFF
v_call: TRBV10-2
d_call: -
j_call: TRBJ1-1
clone_size: -

cdr3_nt: TGTGCCAGCAGTTACCGGGGGAATGAGCAGTTCTTC
cdr3_aa: CASSYRGNEQFF
v_call: TRBV27
d_call: -
j_call: TRBJ2-1
clone_size: -

cdr3_nt: TGCGCCAGCAGCTTGGGTCTAGCGGCACAAGAGACCCAGTACTTC
cdr3_aa: CASSLGLAAQETQYF
v_call: TRBV5-1
d_call: TRBD2
j_call: TRBJ2-5
clone_size: -

cdr3_nt: TGTGCCAGCAGTCTCTACGGACAGGTGAACTCCTACGAGCAGTACTTC
cdr3_aa: CASSLYGQVNSYEQYF
v_call: TRBV27
d_call: TRBD1
j_call: TRBJ2-7
clone_size: -

cdr3_nt: TGTGCCAGCAGCCAAGGGCAGCGAGCAGATACGCAGTATTTT
cdr3_aa: CASSQGQRADTQYF
v_call: TRBV14
d_call: -
j_call: TRBJ2-3
clone_size: few

cdr3_nt: TGTGCCAGCAGTTCCTTTGGGACAGGGGTAGGAGGCTACACCTTC
cdr3_aa: CASSSFGTGVGGYTF
v_call: TRBV6-5
d_call: TRBD1
j_call: TRBJ1-2
clone_size: few

cdr3_nt: TGTGCCAGTAGTATATCGGGACAGGGGACCTACGAGCAGTACTTC
cdr3_aa: CASSISGQGTYEQYF
v_call: TRBV19
d_call: TRBD1
j_call: TRBJ2-7
clone_size: once

cdr3_nt: TGTGCCAGCAGCTATGGGGCCTCCATGAACACTGAAGCTTTCTTT
cdr3_aa: CASSYGASMNTEAFF
v_call: TRBV5-4
d_call: -
j_call: TRBJ1-1
clone_size: -

cdr3_nt: TGTGCCAGCAGTTACTCGAGGCAGTACGAGCAGTACTTC
cdr3_aa: CASSYSRQYEQYF
v_call: TRBV6-5
d_call: -
j_call: TRBJ2-7
clone_size: -

cdr3_nt: TGTGCCAGCAGTGAAGAAAGGGGCGCGGCCTATGGCTACACCTTC
cdr3_aa: CASSEERGAAYGYTF
v_call: TRBV2
d_call: -
j_call: TRBJ1-2
clone_size: once

cdr3_nt: TGTGCCAGCAGCTTACAGACCGGGACAGGGAACACTGAAGCTTTCTTT
cdr3_aa: CASSLQTGTGNTEAFF
v_call: TRBV7-2
d_call: TRBD1
j_call: TRBJ1-1
clone_size: -

cdr3_nt: TGTGCCTGGAGTGTAGGGACAGGGAACTCACCCCTCCACTTT
cdr3_aa: CAWSVGTGNSPLHF
v_call: TRBV30
d_call: TRBD1
j_call: TRBJ1-6
clone_size: -

cdr3_nt: TGTGCCTGGAGTGTACGACTAGGCACAGATACGCAGTATTTT
cdr3_aa: CAWSVRLGTDTQYF
v_call: TRBV30
d_call: -
j_call: TRBJ2-3
clone_size: -

cdr3_nt: TGTGCCAGCAGCGCCAAAACAAGCGAGTTCTTC
cdr3_aa: CASSAKTSEFF
v_call: TRBV11-3
d_call: -
j_call: TRBJ2-1
clone_size: few

cdr3_nt: TGTGCCAGCAGTGAATCGGGGACAGTCTCTGGAAACACCATATATTTT
cdr3_aa: CASSESGTVSGNTIYF
v_call: TRBV25-1
d_call: TRBD1
j_call: TRBJ1-3
clone_size: -

cdr3_nt: TGCGCCACACGAGGGCTAGCGGGAGACAATGAGCAGTTCTTC
cdr3_aa: CATRGLAGDNEQFF
v_call: TRBV5-1
d_call: TRBD2
j_call: TRBJ2-1
clone_size: -

cdr3_nt: TGTGCCAGCAGTTACTCGGGCGGGAGCATCAACAATGAGCAGTTCTTC
cdr3_aa: CASSYSGGSINNEQFF
v_call: TRBV6-6
d_call: TRBD2
j_call: TRBJ2-1
clone_size: -

cdr3_nt: TGTGCCAGCCGGGACAGGGGCTCACCCCTCCACTTT
cdr3_aa: CASRDRGSPLHF
v_call: TRBV19
d_call: TRBD1
j_call: TRBJ1-6
clone_size: -

cdr3_nt: TGTGCCAGCAGTTTAGGCGGTAGCACAGATACGCAGTATTTT
cdr3_aa: CASSLGGSTDTQYF
v_call: TRBV27
d_call: -
j_call: TRBJ2-3
clone_size: -

cdr3_nt: TGTGCCACCAGACTAATACCAAGGAGCTCCTACGAGCAGTACTTC
cdr3_aa: CATRLIPRSSYEQYF
v_call: TRBV2
d_call: -
j_call: TRBJ2-7
clone_size: -

cdr3_nt: TGTGCCAGCAGCTCGCGGGGGAGTCTAGCCAAAAACATTCAGTACTTC
cdr3_aa: CASSSRGSLAKNIQYF
v_call: TRBV7-2
d_call: TRBD2
j_call: TRBJ2-4
clone_size: -

cdr3_nt: TGTGCCAGCAGCCGAACCTCCGGGTCCTCCTACAATGAGCAGTTCTTC
cdr3_aa: CASSRTSGSSYNEQFF
v_call: TRBV9
d_call: -
j_call: TRBJ2-1
clone_size: -